Shown below are 16 T cell receptor beta chains from a single sample sequenced in a study of T cell changes during pregnancy in multiple sclerosis. TCRdb's copy holds only in-frame clones and misses some; the assay was immunoSEQ multiplex PCR. The data show some 60,000 clones, about 88% seen once. Sequencing was performed on CD4+ T cells from peripheral blood mononuclear cells, taken in the third trimester of pregnancy. All receptors derive from a female donor with multiple sclerosis, enrolled in a pregnancy study.

The V gene is TRBV19, the J gene TRBJ1-4, with 8 bases lining up with TRBD1. Germline values: CDR1 LNHDA, CDR2 SQIVND (reference sequence). CDR3 length: 15 amino acids. V lost 4 bases, J lost 2 bases, and 3 bases stayed unmatched. For the CDR3, the DNA is TGTGCCAGTAGTACCAGGGGGCACACTAATGAAAAACTGTTTTTT. Its translation is CASSTRGHTNEKLFF.

The J gene is TRBJ1-2, the V gene TRBV7-9; 9 bases align to TRBD1. Looked up from germline, CDR1 is SEHNR and CDR2 is FQNEAQ (reference sequence). The trim removed 5 bases at V and 7 bases at J, leaving 8 bases unmatched. The CDR3 extends over 14 amino acids. The CDR3 DNA reads TGTGCCAGCAGCCCCGGACAGGGGTCGGTTGGCTACACCTTC. Its translation: CASSPGQGSVGYTF.

V gene TRBV7-2 combines with J gene TRBJ2-2, with D possibly TRBD2 on 6 matching bases. Per the germline V gene, CDR1 is SGHTA and CDR2 is FQGNSA. The CDR3 covers 14 residues. Trimming removed 1 base at V and 6 bases at J, with 9 bases between. The CDR3 coding sequence is TGTGCCAGCAGCTTAGTTCGCGGGGCCGGGGAGCTGTTTTTT. It is translated as CASSLVRGAGELFF.

The chain uses TRBV6-5 and TRBJ1-2, with D perhaps matching TRBD1 (6 bases). With 3 bases removed from V and 0 bases from J, the gap between germline ends came to 11 bases. The CDR3 sequence is 15 residues long. In germline, CDR1 is MNHEY, CDR2 SVGAGI. The CDR3 sequence: CASSYRQASNYGYTF. The CDR3 nucleotides are TGTGCCAGCAGTTATCGACAGGCCTCTAACTATGGCTACACCTTC.

The rearrangement links TRBV30 to TRBJ2-1; 13 nucleotides agree with TRBD2. The CDR3 sequence is 17 residues long. V shed 5 bases, J shed 0 bases, and the junction held 7 bases outside the gene matches. Per germline, CDR1 GTSNPN and CDR2 SVGIG (reference sequence). CDR3 bases: TGTGCCTGGGGACTAGCGGGGGTACCGAGCTCCTACAATGAGCAGTTCTTC. It yields the protein CAWGLAGVPSSYNEQFF.

The gene calls are TRBV11-2 and TRBJ2-6, with D perhaps matching TRBD1 (6 bases). This CDR3 is built from 15 residues. CDR1 and CDR2 from the germline V gene are SGHAT and FQNNGV. The V end was cut by 6 bases, the J end by 2 bases, with 11 bases between. The CDR3 loop reads CASSPGAPGANVLTF. CDR3 in DNA: TGTGCCAGCAGTCCAGGGGCCCCTGGGGCCAACGTCCTGACTTTC.

The J gene is TRBJ2-4, the V gene TRBV18, with TRBD1 identical over 7 bases. V was clipped by 3 bases and J by 0 bases; unmatched bases: 2. The CDR3 extends over 15 amino acids. The germline gives CDR1 KGHSH, CDR2 LQKENI. The CDR3 is CASSPGTVAKNIQYF. The CDR3, as DNA: TGTGCCAGCTCACCGGGGACAGTAGCCAAAAACATTCAGTACTTC.

V and J are TRBV27 and TRBJ2-3; 10 bases align to TRBD2. CDR1 and CDR2 (germline): MNHEY, SMNVEV (reference sequence). The CDR3 covers 15 residues. Trimming at V came to 7 bases and at J to 3 bases, leaving 7 bases not matched to a gene. The CDR3 is CASTPLAGVTDTQYF. The DNA of the CDR3 is TGTGCCAGCACCCCCCTAGCGGGAGTTACAGATACGCAGTATTTT.

The rearrangement uses TRBV6-5 and TRBJ1-1; D unresolved. CDR1 and CDR2 (germline): MNHEY, SVGAGI. Trimming took 5 bases from V and 3 from J, leaving 13 bases between them. This CDR3 region has 14 residues. The chain's CDR3 is CASSPVQRDTEAFF. DNA for the CDR3: TGTGCCAGCAGTCCAGTCCAGAGGGACACTGAAGCTTTCTTT.

This clone was seen a few times. The chain joins TRBV7-9 to TRBJ1-3; tentative D call: TRBD1 (6 bases). This CDR3 contains 17 residues. Between the trimmed V and J ends, which lost 5 bases and 1 base, there was a span of 18 bases. Germline values: CDR1 SEHNR, CDR2 FQNEAQ (reference sequence). CDR3 protein: CASSSAYRVVSGNTIYF. CDR3 nucleotides: TGTGCCAGCAGCAGCGCCTACAGGGTAGTTTCTGGAAACACCATATATTTT.

This sequence joins TRBV19 and TRBJ1-2; 8 bases align to TRBD1. Germline-derived CDR1 and CDR2 are LNHDA and SQIVND (reference sequence). The V gene end was trimmed by 8 bases and the J gene end by 4 bases; junction bases not matched to a gene: 6. The CDR3 covers 13 residues. CDR3 region: CASSPGTGYGYTF. The CDR3 coding sequence is TGTGCCAGTTCCCCAGGGACAGGCTATGGCTACACCTTC.

The V gene is TRBV7-9, the J gene TRBJ2-6; TRBD1 matches at 9 bases. Germline loops: CDR1 SEHNR, CDR2 FQNEAQ (reference sequence). The V and J ends lost 5 bases and 4 bases, in that order; junction bases with no gene match: 3. The CDR3 sequence is 15 residues long. Here the CDR3 DNA reads TGTGCCAGCAGCCACAGGGGGCCCGGGGCCAACGTCCTGACTTTC. Amino acid sequence: CASSHRGPGANVLTF.

The V gene is TRBV6-4, the J gene TRBJ2-3, with D possibly TRBD1 on 6 matching bases. Trimming took 6 bases from V and 6 from J, leaving 22 bases between them. CDR1 and CDR2 from the germline V gene are MRHNA and SNTAGT. CDR3 length equals 16 residues. This chain's CDR3 is CASSQGMGTPQDTQYF. As DNA, the CDR3 is TGTGCCAGCAGCCAGGGTATGGGGACACCACAGGATACGCAGTATTTT.

The rearrangement joins TRBV10-3 to TRBJ1-1; TRBD1 might be the D (6 bases). Trimming removed 2 bases at V and 6 bases at J, with 10 bases between. The CDR3 loop spans 13 amino acids. CDR1 is ENHRY and CDR2 is SYGVKD in the germline V gene. DNA for the CDR3: TGTGCCATCAGTGAGGCGCGACAGGCTGAAGCTTTCTTT. Translation: CAISEARQAEAFF.

The chain links TRBV10-1 to TRBJ1-1, with TRBD1 as a possible D gene (6 bases). The ends were cut back, 0 bases at V and 1 base at J, with 9 bases in the middle. Germline V gene lookup returns CDR1 WNHNN and CDR2 SYGVQD (reference sequence). The CDR3 is 15 amino acids. The CDR3 reads CASSESMGANTEAFF. CDR3 in DNA: TGCGCCAGCAGTGAGTCTATGGGGGCGAACACTGAAGCTTTCTTT.

The chain is built from TRBV29-1 and TRBJ2-1; D is ambiguous. The germline CDR1 and CDR2 sequences are SQVTM and ANQGSEA. This CDR3 has 10 residues. V was shortened by 4 bases and J by 10 bases, with 8 bases between the two germline ends. The CDR3 DNA is TGCAGCGTTGCTCCTAGGGAGCAGTTCTTC. Amino acid sequence: CSVAPREQFF.